This TCR beta chain was identified in a study of shared clonotypes between healthy human individuals. Comment on this clone: Its target is not known.

Germline V gene data show CDR1 as SNHLY and CDR2 as FYNNEI. The CDR3 loop spans 14 amino acids. The trim removed 6 bases at V and 4 bases at J, leaving 8 bases unmatched. Produced via immunoSEQ multiplex PCR; TCRdb's table is partial and in-frame only. The data hold approximately 1.1 million clones, with 75% to 80% observed a single time. Study findings and constraints: A handful of donors showed sharing of around 5.3% of naive CD4 clonotypes.

The specimen was memory CD4+ T cells from PBMCs. Sample subset: CD45RA-negative fraction. The clonotype originates from a man younger than 35 in good health. Some clones in this sample may be carry-over from other donors' samples. The V call is TRBV2, the J call TRBJ1-1, with 7 bases fitting TRBD1. The CDR3 DNA is TGTGCCAGCAGCCCGCAGGGGGGATCCACTGAAGCTTTCTTT. It encodes CASSPQGGSTEAFF.